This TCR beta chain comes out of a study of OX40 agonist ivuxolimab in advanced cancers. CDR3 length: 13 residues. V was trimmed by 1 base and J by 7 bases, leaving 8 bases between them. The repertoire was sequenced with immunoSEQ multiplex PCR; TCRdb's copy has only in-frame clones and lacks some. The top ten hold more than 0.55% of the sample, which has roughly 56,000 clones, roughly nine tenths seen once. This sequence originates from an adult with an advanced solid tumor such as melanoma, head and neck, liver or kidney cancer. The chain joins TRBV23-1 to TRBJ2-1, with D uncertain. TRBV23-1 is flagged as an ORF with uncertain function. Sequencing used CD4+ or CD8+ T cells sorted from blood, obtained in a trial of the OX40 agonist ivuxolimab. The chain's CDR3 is CASSQCPGNEQFF. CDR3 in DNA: TGCGCCAGCAGTCAATGTCCCGGGAATGAGCAGTTCTTC.